Listed below are T cell receptor beta chains from one sample, sequenced in a study of control samples from healthy donors and cancer patients. Sequencing was performed with immunoSEQ multiplex PCR; in TCRdb, only in-frame clones are kept and a portion is missing. Of approximately 180,000 clones listed, 80% to 95% are singletons. Sequencing used blood. All receptors derive from a woman in her forties in good health. Each CDR3 is given with its conserved first and last residue. Fields, in order: CDR3 length, D gene, J gene, clone size, V gene, CDR3 protein, CDR3 DNA. D genes are given only for firm matches. Expanded clones get a size class; other rows say once, few or many, or leave the size out.

16	.	TRBJ1-2	.	TRBV19	CASSSPRDNFNYGYTF	TGTGCCAGTAGTAGCCCCCGGGACAACTTTAACTATGGCTACACCTTC
15	TRBD1	TRBJ1-5	.	TRBV19	CASSGQGLGNQPQHF	TGTGCCAGTAGCGGACAGGGTCTAGGCAATCAGCCCCAGCATTTT
15	TRBD1	TRBJ1-2	.	TRBV6-1	CASSEADRAGYGYTF	TGTGCCAGCAGTGAAGCCGACAGGGCTGGCTATGGCTACACCTTC
15	.	TRBJ2-4	.	TRBV11-2	CASSLDEGGGNIQYF	TGTGCCAGCAGCTTAGATGAGGGCGGAGGAAACATTCAGTACTTC
12	.	TRBJ1-2	.	TRBV2	CASSEVGDGYTF	TGTGCCAGCAGTGAGGTGGGGGATGGCTACACCTTC
14	TRBD1	TRBJ1-1	.	TRBV11-2	CASSLEQGAAEAFF	TGTGCCAGCAGCTTAGAACAGGGGGCGGCTGAAGCTTTCTTT
15	.	TRBJ1-2	.	TRBV4-1	CASSQDLGLRRGYTF	TGCGCCAGCAGCCAAGATTTAGGACTCCGCAGGGGCTACACCTTC
16	TRBD1	TRBJ1-2	.	TRBV6-1	CASSEAQGQRYYGYTF	TGTGCCAGCAGTGAAGCGCAGGGACAGCGATACTATGGCTACACCTTC
13	.	TRBJ1-2	.	TRBV30	CAWSASLYYGYTF	TGTGCCTGGAGTGCATCCCTATACTATGGCTACACCTTC
17	TRBD2	TRBJ2-5	.	TRBV14	CASSQDRYSGGGKTQYF	TGTGCCAGCAGCCAAGATCGTTATAGCGGGGGCGGGAAGACCCAGTACTTC
13	TRBD1	TRBJ1-1	.	TRBV10-3	CATKPGQEDEAFF	TGTGCCACCAAGCCCGGACAGGAGGATGAAGCTTTCTTT
16	.	TRBJ1-2	.	TRBV19	CASIGLGRGQENGYTF	TGTGCCAGTATTGGTTTGGGCAGGGGCCAAGAAAATGGCTACACCTTC
18	TRBD1	TRBJ2-7	once	TRBV27	CASRSPWGGQGAAGEQYF	TGTGCCAGCAGATCCCCCTGGGGCGGACAGGGGGCAGCGGGCGAGCAGTACTTC
16	.	TRBJ2-7	.	TRBV27	CASSPSVGPMGYEQYF	TGTGCCAGCAGTCCTTCAGTTGGCCCTATGGGCTACGAGCAGTACTTC
15	.	TRBJ2-3	.	TRBV7-8	CASSSGQWGADTQYF	TGTGCCAGCAGCTCGGGACAGTGGGGGGCAGATACGCAGTATTTT
13	.	TRBJ2-7	.	TRBV27	CASGPDSSYEQYF	TGTGCCAGCGGACCGGACAGCTCCTACGAGCAGTACTTC
14	TRBD1	TRBJ1-2	.	TRBV9	CASSLQGQPYGYTF	TGTGCCAGCAGCCTCCAGGGACAGCCCTATGGCTACACCTTC
13	.	TRBJ2-4	.	TRBV6-5	CASSYLGENIQYF	TGTGCCAGCAGTTACTTGGGCGAAAACATTCAGTACTTC
15	.	TRBJ1-1	.	TRBV27	CASSLQSAMNTEAFF	TGTGCCAGCAGTTTACAGTCCGCTATGAACACTGAAGCTTTCTTT
12	.	TRBJ1-5	.	TRBV19	CASSIGDQPQHF	TGTGCCAGTAGTATAGGGGATCAGCCCCAGCATTTT
12	.	TRBJ1-1	.	TRBV19	CASNPGGIEAFF	TGTGCCAGCAATCCGGGGGGCATTGAAGCTTTCTTT
13	.	TRBJ1-1	.	TRBV3-1/TRBV3-2	CASSHLGLTEAFF	TGTGCCAGCAGCCATCTGGGACTCACTGAAGCTTTCTTT
10	.	TRBJ1-1	.	TRBV29-1	CSVANTEAFF	TGCAGCGTTGCAAACACTGAAGCTTTCTTT
16	TRBD2	TRBJ2-1	.	TRBV9	CASSVTFSGGYNEQFF	TGTGCCAGCAGCGTTACCTTTAGCGGGGGTTACAATGAGCAGTTCTTC
14	.	TRBJ1-5	.	TRBV25-1	CASSEVGTGQPQHF	TGTGCCAGCAGTGAAGTAGGGACGGGTCAGCCCCAGCATTTT
16	.	TRBJ1-5	.	TRBV15	CATSLAGRGSDQPQHF	TGTGCCACCAGCCTGGCCGGACGGGGTAGCGATCAGCCCCAGCATTTT
16	.	TRBJ1-4	.	TRBV27	CASSPYMTATNEKLFF	TGTGCCAGCAGTCCTTACATGACAGCAACTAATGAAAAACTGTTTTTT
13	.	TRBJ1-1	.	TRBV27	CASSLGGNTEAFF	TGTGCCAGCAGTTTAGGTGGTAACACTGAAGCTTTCTTT